This T cell receptor beta chain was sequenced during a study of blood T cell repertoires in COVID-19. Study summary: Acute and convalescent COVID-19 samples came from the United States, Italy and Spain. From T cells, B-cell-depleted T cells, or PBMCs came the material, which was cDNA or gDNA.

Original data processing: Amplification of reference gene primers provided the estimated nucleated cell counts. Clones were sequenced by immunoSEQ multiplex PCR, and TCRdb holds only the in-frame ones, with some missing. The V and J calls and the clone size are those of that table, but D and trimming were determined from the DNA. This sample has tens of thousands of clones; 86% occur once, and the top ten carry about 4%. CDR3 size: 13 residues. V dropped 6 bases and J dropped 3; count of bases not matched to a gene: 3. CDR1 is SNHLY, CDR2 FYNNEI, per germline. This chain connects TRBV2 to TRBJ1-2; 8 positions agree with TRBD1. Sequencing was performed on peripheral blood. The source of this sequence is an older man with active COVID-19. Here the CDR3 DNA reads TGTGCCAGCAGGGGACAGGTGGACTATGGCTACACCTTC. This translates into CASRGQVDYGYTF.